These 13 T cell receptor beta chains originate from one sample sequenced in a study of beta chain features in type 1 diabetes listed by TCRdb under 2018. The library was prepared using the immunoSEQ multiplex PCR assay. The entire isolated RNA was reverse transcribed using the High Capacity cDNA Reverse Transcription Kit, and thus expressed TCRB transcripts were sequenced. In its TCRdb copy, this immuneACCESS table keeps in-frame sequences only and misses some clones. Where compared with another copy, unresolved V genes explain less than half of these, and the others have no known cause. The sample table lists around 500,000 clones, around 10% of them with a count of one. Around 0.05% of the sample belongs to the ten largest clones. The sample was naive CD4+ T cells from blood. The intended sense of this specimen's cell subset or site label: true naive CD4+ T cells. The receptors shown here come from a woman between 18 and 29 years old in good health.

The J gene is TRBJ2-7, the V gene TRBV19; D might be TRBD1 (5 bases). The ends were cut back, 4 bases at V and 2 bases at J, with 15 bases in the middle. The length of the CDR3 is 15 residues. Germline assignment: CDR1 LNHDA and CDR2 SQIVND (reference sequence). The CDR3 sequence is CASSTQGVEAYEQYF. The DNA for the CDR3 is TGTGCCAGTAGTACACAAGGGGTAGAGGCCTACGAGCAGTACTTC.

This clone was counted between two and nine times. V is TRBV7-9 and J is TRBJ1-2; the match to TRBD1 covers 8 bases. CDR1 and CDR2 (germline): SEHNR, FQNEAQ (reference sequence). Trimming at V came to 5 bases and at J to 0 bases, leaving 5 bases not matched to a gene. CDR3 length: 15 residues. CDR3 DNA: TGTGCCAGCAGCGGACGACAGGGGACTAACTATGGCTACACCTTC. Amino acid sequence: CASSGRQGTNYGYTF.

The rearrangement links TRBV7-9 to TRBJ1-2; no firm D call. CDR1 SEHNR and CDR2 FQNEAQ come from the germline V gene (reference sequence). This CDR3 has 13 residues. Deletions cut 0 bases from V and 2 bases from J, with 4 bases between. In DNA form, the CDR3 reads TGTGCCAGCAGCTTAGCGGGCAACTATGGCTACACCTTC. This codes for CASSLAGNYGYTF. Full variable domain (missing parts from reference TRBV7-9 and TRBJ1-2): DTGVSQNPRHKITKRGQNVTFRCDPISEHNRLYWYRQTLGQGPEFLTYFQNEAQLEKSRLLSDRFSAERPKGSFSTLEIQRTEQGDSAMYLCASSLAGNYGYTFGSGTRLTVV.

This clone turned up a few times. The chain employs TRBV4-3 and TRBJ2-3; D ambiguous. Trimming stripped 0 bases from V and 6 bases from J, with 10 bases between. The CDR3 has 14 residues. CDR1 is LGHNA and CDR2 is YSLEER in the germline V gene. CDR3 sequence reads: CASSQDRASDTQYF. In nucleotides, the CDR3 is TGCGCCAGCAGCCAAGATCGAGCCTCCGATACGCAGTATTTT.

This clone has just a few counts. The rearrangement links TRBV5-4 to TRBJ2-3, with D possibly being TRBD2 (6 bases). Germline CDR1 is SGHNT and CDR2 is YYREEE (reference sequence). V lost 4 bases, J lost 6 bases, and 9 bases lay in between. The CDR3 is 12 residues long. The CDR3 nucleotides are TGTGCCAGCAGCAACCGGGGGGATACGCAGTATTTT. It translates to CASSNRGDTQYF.

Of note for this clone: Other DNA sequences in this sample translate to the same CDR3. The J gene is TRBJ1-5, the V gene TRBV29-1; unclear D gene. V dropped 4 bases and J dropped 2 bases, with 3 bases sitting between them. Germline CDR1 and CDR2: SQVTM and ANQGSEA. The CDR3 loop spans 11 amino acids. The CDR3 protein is CSVGGNQPQHF. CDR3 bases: TGCAGCGTTGGGGGCAATCAGCCCCAGCATTTT. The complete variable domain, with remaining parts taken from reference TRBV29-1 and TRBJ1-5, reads SAVISQKPSRDICQRGTSLTIQCQVDSQVTMMFWYRQQPGQSLTLIATANQGSEATYESGFVIDKFPISRPNLTFSTLTVSNMSPEDSSIYLCSVGGNQPQHFGDGTRLSIL.

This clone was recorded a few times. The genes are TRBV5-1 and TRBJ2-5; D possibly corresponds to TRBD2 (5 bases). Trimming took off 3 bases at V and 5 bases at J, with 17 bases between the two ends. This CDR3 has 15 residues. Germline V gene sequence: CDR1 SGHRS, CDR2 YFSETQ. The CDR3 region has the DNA TGCGCCAGCAGCTACACTGGACTTGTGGAGGAGACCCAGTACTTC. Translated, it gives CASSYTGLVEETQYF.

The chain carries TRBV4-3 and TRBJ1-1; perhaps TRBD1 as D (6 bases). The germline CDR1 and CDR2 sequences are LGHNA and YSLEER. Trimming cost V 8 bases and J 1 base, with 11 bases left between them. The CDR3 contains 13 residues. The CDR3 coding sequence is TGCGCCAGCCGTTACAGGGCGAACACTGAAGCTTTCTTT. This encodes CASRYRANTEAFF.

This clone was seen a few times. CDR3 residues: CAWSPGETQYF. The CDR3 DNA reads as TGTGCCTGGAGTCCCGGGGAGACCCAGTACTTC. The gene calls are TRBV30 and TRBJ2-5; unclear D gene. Germline V gives CDR1 GTSNPN, CDR2 SVGIG (reference sequence). The CDR3 is made up of 11 amino acids. The ends were cut back, 2 bases at V and 5 bases at J, with 6 bases in the middle.

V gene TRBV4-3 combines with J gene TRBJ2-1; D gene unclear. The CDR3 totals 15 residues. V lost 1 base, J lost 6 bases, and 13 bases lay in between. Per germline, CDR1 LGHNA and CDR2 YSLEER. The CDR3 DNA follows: TGCGCCAGCAGCCAAGCTCCGGCAGGCCCCAATGAGCAGTTCTTC. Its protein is CASSQAPAGPNEQFF.

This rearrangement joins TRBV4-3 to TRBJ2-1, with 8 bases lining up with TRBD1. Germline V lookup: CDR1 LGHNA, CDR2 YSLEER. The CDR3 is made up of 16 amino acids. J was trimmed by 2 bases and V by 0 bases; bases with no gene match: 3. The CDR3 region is CASSQDRRGPYNEQFF. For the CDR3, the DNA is TGCGCCAGCAGCCAAGATCGCAGGGGGCCCTACAATGAGCAGTTCTTC.

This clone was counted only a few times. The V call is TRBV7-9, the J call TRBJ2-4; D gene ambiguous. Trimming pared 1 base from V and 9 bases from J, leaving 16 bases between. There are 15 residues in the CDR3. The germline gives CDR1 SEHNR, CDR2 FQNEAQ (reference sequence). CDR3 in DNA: TGTGCCAGCAGCTTAGATGGAAATCGTTGGGCCATTCAGTACTTC. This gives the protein CASSLDGNRWAIQYF.

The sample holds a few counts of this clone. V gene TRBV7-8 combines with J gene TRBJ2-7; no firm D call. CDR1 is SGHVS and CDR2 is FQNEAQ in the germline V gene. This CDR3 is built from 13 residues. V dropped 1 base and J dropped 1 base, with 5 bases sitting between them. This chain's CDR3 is CASSLVLSYEQYF. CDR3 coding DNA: TGTGCCAGCAGCTTAGTTTTGTCCTACGAGCAGTACTTC.